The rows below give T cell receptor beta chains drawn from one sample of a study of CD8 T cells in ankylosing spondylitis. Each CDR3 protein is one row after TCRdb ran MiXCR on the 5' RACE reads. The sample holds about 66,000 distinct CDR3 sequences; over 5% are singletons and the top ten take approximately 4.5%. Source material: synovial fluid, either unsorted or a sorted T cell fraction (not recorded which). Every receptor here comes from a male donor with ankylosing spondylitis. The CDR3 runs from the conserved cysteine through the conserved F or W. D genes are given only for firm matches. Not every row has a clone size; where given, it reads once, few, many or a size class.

TGCAGTGCTACCGAGCAGTACGAGCAGTACTTC	CSATEQYEQYF	TRBV20-1	TRBJ2-7	many	-
TGCGCCAGCAGCTTGGTTCAGGCCTTCACCGGGGAGCTGTTTTTT	CASSLVQAFTGELFF	TRBV5-1	TRBJ2-2	many	-
TGTGCCAGCAGCCTGACCGGGACTCCAACCGACTACAATGAGCAGTTCTTC	CASSLTGTPTDYNEQFF	TRBV5-5	TRBJ2-1	few	-
TGTGCCAGCAGCCCAGCCCCCAGGGATACGCAGTATTTT	CASSPAPRDTQYF	TRBV28	TRBJ2-3	many	-
TGTGCCACCCTGAGGGAAGGGAGGCATGAGCCCCAGCATTTT	CATLREGRHEPQHF	TRBV10-3	TRBJ1-5	many	-
TGTGCCAGCAGCCCCCAGGGACCCTATGGCTACACCTTC	CASSPQGPYGYTF	TRBV7-2	TRBJ1-2	many	-
TGTGCCAGCTCACCTACCGGGACAGGCAACTACGAGCAGTACTTC	CASSPTGTGNYEQYF	TRBV18	TRBJ2-7	-	TRBD1
TGTGCCAGTAGTACCGGCCCTAGCGGGAGAGGTTACGAGCAGTACTTC	CASSTGPSGRGYEQYF	TRBV19	TRBJ2-7	few	TRBD2
TGTGCCAGCGGACCTACAGGGGCCGGGGGGGAGCAGTACTTC	CASGPTGAGGEQYF	TRBV7-3	TRBJ2-7	many	-
TGTGCCTGGGGACCGGGGGCCGGGACAGATACGCAGTATTTT	CAWGPGAGTDTQYF	TRBV30	TRBJ2-3	medium-sized	-
TGTGCCAGCAGGCCCACTAGCGGGAGGCACAATGAGCAGTTCTTC	CASRPTSGRHNEQFF	TRBV7-2	TRBJ2-1	many	TRBD2
TGCGCCAGCAGCGACAGAAACACCGGGGAGCTGTTTTTT	CASSDRNTGELFF	TRBV4-3	TRBJ2-2	-	-
TGCGCCAGCAGCTTGGAAGGGAGGCAAGAGACCCAGTACTTC	CASSLEGRQETQYF	TRBV5-1	TRBJ2-5	-	-
TGTGCCACCAGCAGAGAGGTCAGGGGGCTTCGTCAGCCCCAGCATTTT	CATSREVRGLRQPQHF	TRBV15	TRBJ1-5	few	TRBD1
TGCAGTGCTAGAGTAAGTTCAGCGGCCGGGACCTACGAGCAGTACTTC	CSARVSSAAGTYEQYF	TRBV20-1	TRBJ2-7	-	-
TGTGCCAGCCTCCGGGACAGGGGTGCAGATACGCAGTATTTT	CASLRDRGADTQYF	TRBV2	TRBJ2-3	-	TRBD1
TGCAGTGCTCCCCCGGGGGACAGGGGGTCCAATGAGCAGTTCTTC	CSAPPGDRGSNEQFF	TRBV20-1	TRBJ2-1	many	TRBD1
TGCGCCAGCAGCTTGGACCCGGACAGGTTAAGTGGGCATGAGCAGTTCTTC	CASSLDPDRLSGHEQFF	TRBV5-1	TRBJ2-1	many	TRBD1
TGTGCCAGCACACCTCGACAGGGGATTGGGTACGAGCAGTACTTC	CASTPRQGIGYEQYF	TRBV7-2	TRBJ2-7	many	TRBD1
TGTGCCACCAGCTTAACCGGGACAGAGTACAATGAGCAGTTCTTC	CATSLTGTEYNEQFF	TRBV15	TRBJ2-1	many	TRBD1
TGTGCCAGCAACCGACCAGCAGTGGAAGAGACCCAGTACTTC	CASNRPAVEETQYF	TRBV28	TRBJ2-5	many	-
TGCAGTGCTAGAGGGGGGGACAGGGGAAACAATGAGCAGTTCTTC	CSARGGDRGNNEQFF	TRBV20-1	TRBJ2-1	many	TRBD1
TGTGCCAGCTCCCAACCGGGACAGGGCACCGGGGAGCTGTTTTTT	CASSQPGQGTGELFF	TRBV18	TRBJ2-2	few	TRBD1
TGCAGTGCTAGAGATCTAAGGCAGGGAATCGGGGAGCTGTTTTTT	CSARDLRQGIGELFF	TRBV20-1	TRBJ2-2	many	-
TGTGCCAGCAGTTTTATCGGGGACCAAGAGACCCAGTACTTC	CASSFIGDQETQYF	TRBV27	TRBJ2-5	-	-
TGCAGTGCGGGAAAAAGCGGGAGGGCCCGCTACACCGGGGAGCTGTTTTTT	CSAGKSGRARYTGELFF	TRBV20-1	TRBJ2-2	many	TRBD2
TGTGCCAGCAGCCCCCGACCAGAAAACACTGAAGCTTTCTTT	CASSPRPENTEAFF	TRBV5-5	TRBJ1-1	few	-
TGTGCCAGCAGTCCCAGGACAGGGTGGCATGGCTACACCTTC	CASSPRTGWHGYTF	TRBV28	TRBJ1-2	many	TRBD1
TGTGCCAGCACTCTATCGGAGGCCAGGGCGCAGTATTTT	CASTLSEARAQYF	TRBV12-3/TRBV12-4	TRBJ2-3	many	-
TGTGCCAGCAACGGGGTTGAGGGCTACGAGCAGTACTTC	CASNGVEGYEQYF	TRBV28	TRBJ2-7	few	-
TGTGCCAGCAGGAACACGGCGGGCTCCTACGAGCAGTACTTC	CASRNTAGSYEQYF	TRBV12-3/TRBV12-4	TRBJ2-7	many	-
TGTGCCAGCAGTCTCTTTTCGGCGGTAGGGACAGATACGCAGTATTTT	CASSLFSAVGTDTQYF	TRBV28	TRBJ2-3	many	-
TGTGCCAGCAGCTTACAGGCGAGTTGGGACGCTGAAGCTTTCTTT	CASSLQASWDAEAFF	TRBV7-2	TRBJ1-1	many	-
TGTGCCAGCAGCCCGTACACCGACCCAGGTAGTGACGAGCAGTACTTC	CASSPYTDPGSDEQYF	TRBV5-6	TRBJ2-7	many	-
TGTGCCAGCAGCGACACCGGCTACAATGAGCAGTTCTTC	CASSDTGYNEQFF	TRBV2	TRBJ2-1	few	-
TGTGCCAGCAGTCCCCGGCGGACTAGCGCTTACAATGAGCAGTTCTTC	CASSPRRTSAYNEQFF	TRBV7-9	TRBJ2-1	many	TRBD2
TGCAGCGTTGAAGCCGACAGGGGACCAGCCTACGAGCAGTACTTC	CSVEADRGPAYEQYF	TRBV29-1	TRBJ2-7	many	TRBD1
TGCAGCGTTGGGGCAGACTTTTATGGCTACACCTTC	CSVGADFYGYTF	TRBV29-1	TRBJ1-2	many	-
TGTGCCAGCAGCCAAGGAACGGGGGGGAAGGACAATCAGCCCCAGCATTTT	CASSQGTGGKDNQPQHF	TRBV3-1	TRBJ1-5	-	-
TGCGCCAGCAGCCAAGCGGGGATAGCGGACAATGAGCAGTTCTTC	CASSQAGIADNEQFF	TRBV4-1	TRBJ2-1	few	-
TGCGCCACGAGGACAGGGGCTCCAAACTATGGCTACACCTTC	CATRTGAPNYGYTF	TRBV5-1	TRBJ1-2	many	TRBD1
TGTGCCACCAGCAGAGGTTGGCAGGGAAATCAGCCCCAGCATTTT	CATSRGWQGNQPQHF	TRBV15	TRBJ1-5	many	-
TGCAGTGCTAGTCTATTTTCGGATTACGAGCAGTACTTC	CSASLFSDYEQYF	TRBV20-1	TRBJ2-7	many	-
TGTGCCAGCAGCATGGCGGGTTCTGGAAACACCATATATTTT	CASSMAGSGNTIYF	TRBV7-9	TRBJ1-3	many	-
TGTGCCAGCAGCTTCAGAGACTCGAACACTGAAGCTTTCTTT	CASSFRDSNTEAFF	TRBV11-2	TRBJ1-1	few	-
TGTGCCAGCAGTTTGAGGACAGGGGGCCTAGATGAGCAGTTCTTC	CASSLRTGGLDEQFF	TRBV12-3/TRBV12-4	TRBJ2-1	few	TRBD1
TGTGCCAGCAGCAACCCGGGGACACGCCATGAAAAACTGTTTTTT	CASSNPGTRHEKLFF	TRBV12-3/TRBV12-4	TRBJ1-4	medium-sized	-
TGTGCCAGCAGCCCTCACAGGGGATCTGGGGCCAACGTCCTGACTTTC	CASSPHRGSGANVLTF	TRBV14	TRBJ2-6	few	TRBD1
TGTGCCAGCAGCCCACTAGCGGGGCCATCCTACGAGCAGTACTTC	CASSPLAGPSYEQYF	TRBV5-5	TRBJ2-7	-	TRBD2
TGTGCCAGCAGCTTAGAGGCCGGGGAGCTGTTTTTT	CASSLEAGELFF	TRBV7-9	TRBJ2-2	few	-
TGTGCCAGCAGACAAAGGGGGAATGCGCGGGAGCTGTTTTTT	CASRQRGNARELFF	TRBV27	TRBJ2-2	-	-
TGTGCCAGCAGTGAGAACGACAATGCGAACACCGGGGAGCTGTTTTTT	CASSENDNANTGELFF	TRBV2	TRBJ2-2	many	-
TGCGCCAGCAGCTTGGAAGAGGGCATTCAGTACTTC	CASSLEEGIQYF	TRBV5-1	TRBJ2-4	many	-
TGTGCCACCAGCAGAGAACGCGGGAGAAGACCCTACGAGCAGTACTTC	CATSRERGRRPYEQYF	TRBV15	TRBJ2-7	-	TRBD2
TGTGCCAGCAGGCCACAGGGCTCCGGGGAGCTGTTTTTT	CASRPQGSGELFF	TRBV6-2/TRBV6-3	TRBJ2-2	many	-
TGTGCCAGCAGTCAAATCTACGAGCAGTACTTC	CASSQIYEQYF	TRBV28	TRBJ2-7	medium-sized	-
TGCGCCAGCAGCTTGGCCAAGAAAGAGACCCAGTACTTC	CASSLAKKETQYF	TRBV5-1	TRBJ2-5	many	-
TGTGCCAGCAGCTTAACTTTAGGGGGGTTGGAAGAGCAGTACTTC	CASSLTLGGLEEQYF	TRBV7-3	TRBJ2-7	-	-
TGCAGTGCGAGGCCTGGGATGGATACGCAGTATTTT	CSARPGMDTQYF	TRBV20-1	TRBJ2-3	many	-
TGTGCCAGCAGCCCAACTAGCGGGAGGCACGAGCAGTACTTC	CASSPTSGRHEQYF	TRBV7-2	TRBJ2-7	many	TRBD2